This entry describes one TCR beta chain. These data are taken from a study of blood T cell repertoires in COVID-19. The CDR3 sequence is 13 residues long. Trimming cost V 8 bases and J 7 bases, with 12 bases left between them. Germline CDR1 MNHEY, CDR2 SVGAGI. Clones were sequenced by immunoSEQ multiplex PCR, and TCRdb holds only the in-frame ones, with some missing. The table has about 190,000 clones, less than 90% seen once; the top ten hold 1.1%. The J gene is TRBJ1-6, the V gene TRBV6-5; no clear D. The sequencing input was peripheral blood. This receptor was obtained from a man aged 25 to 40 with acute or convalescent COVID-19. The CDR3 region is CASQTSSNSPLHF. Here the CDR3 DNA reads TGTGCCAGCCAAACTTCTAGCAATTCACCCCTCCACTTT.